The TCR beta chain under discussion was sequenced for a study of vaccination and CD4 T cells after COVID-19. Study in general: Convalescent individuals numbered four females and six males, two being Hispanic. Study-level points and caveats: Convalescent participants were relatively few, and none had early post-infection timepoints studied.

Once obtained from cultured CD4+ T cells, the DNA was sequenced using the Oncomine TCR Beta short-read assay. TCRdb re-derived calls from the PCR reads in MiXCR, one entry per CDR3 protein. This sample has more than 11,000 distinct CDR3 sequences, with more than 45% found just once. Remarks on this clonotype: Its antigen is unknown.

Treatment given: roughly 10-day PBMC culture with coronavirus spike peptide pools or control peptides (ViraFEST assay). Material for sequencing was CD4+ T cells from blood, cultured in vitro. The receptor was derived from a human donor who had recovered from COVID-19.

The CDR3 bases are TGTGCCAGCAGTGAGCAGACCCTCTATAATTCACCCCTCCACTTT. Amino acids: CASSEQTLYNSPLHF. This sequence joins TRBV25-1 and TRBJ1-6, with D unresolved. The germline CDR1 and CDR2 sequences are MGHDK and SYGVNS. The CDR3 contains 15 residues. The V end was cut by 3 bases, the J end by 3 bases, with 9 bases between.